One sample yielded the 30 T cell receptor beta chains listed below, sequenced in a study of T cell changes during pregnancy in multiple sclerosis. Method: immunoSEQ multiplex PCR; TCRdb's copy keeps in-frame clones and lacks some. Of approximately 40,000 clones in the sample, 75% to 90% were seen once. Material: peripheral blood, obtained in the first trimester of pregnancy. These receptors all come from a female donor in good health, enrolled as a control in a pregnancy study.

This chain uses TRBV5-4 with TRBJ1-1, with 7 bases matching TRBD1. CDR3 size: 15 residues. The germline V gene encodes CDR1 SGHNT and CDR2 YYREEE (reference sequence). V shed 4 bases and J 1 base; nucleotides not matched to a gene: 7. CDR3 amino acids: CASSPKQGSNTEAFF. In nucleotides, the CDR3 is TGTGCCAGCAGCCCGAAACAGGGGTCGAACACTGAAGCTTTCTTT.

The chain carries TRBV7-9 and TRBJ2-2, with 7 nucleotides matching TRBD1. V lost 5 bases and J lost 7; bases outside the gene matches: 10. The CDR3 covers 15 residues. Looked up from germline, CDR1 is SEHNR and CDR2 is FQNEAQ (reference sequence). Written as DNA, the CDR3 is TGTGCCAGCAGCGCACCGGGACAGTCCGTCGGGGAGCTGTTTTTT. This translates into CASSAPGQSVGELFF.

This clone was recorded only once. This chain uses TRBV5-1 with TRBJ1-1; 7 bases line up with TRBD1. From germline, CDR1 is SGHRS and CDR2 YFSETQ. The CDR3 spans 16 residues. After removal of 5 bases from V and 0 bases from J, the junction contained 10 bases not matched to a gene. The CDR3 DNA reads as TGCGCCAGCAGATTTACAGGGGAGCGGGTGAACACTGAAGCTTTCTTT. Protein product: CASRFTGERVNTEAFF. Full variable domain (outside the CDR3, taken from reference TRBV5-1 and TRBJ1-1): KAGVTQTPRYLIKTRGQQVTLSCSPISGHRSVSWYQQTPGQGLQFLFEYFSETQRNKGNFPGRFSGRQFSNSRSEMNVSTLELGDSALYLCASRFTGERVNTEAFFGQGTRLTVV.

The gene calls are TRBV11-2 and TRBJ2-5, with 9 nucleotides matching TRBD2. V gave up 0 bases and J gave up 2 bases; unmatched junction bases: 7. CDR3 size: 17 residues. CDR1 is SGHAT, CDR2 FQNNGV, per germline. The CDR3 is CASSLDLASGVQETQYF. CDR3 nucleotide sequence: TGTGCCAGCAGCTTAGATCTAGCTAGCGGGGTGCAAGAGACCCAGTACTTC.

V is TRBV5-6 and J is TRBJ2-1; maybe TRBD2 (5 bases). Deletions cut 1 base from V and 8 bases from J, with 10 bases between. The CDR3 is 13 amino acids. Germline CDR1 SGHDT, CDR2 YYEEEE. The chain's CDR3 is CASSLISEDEQFF. CDR3 bases: TGTGCCAGCAGCTTGATCTCGGAGGATGAGCAGTTCTTC.

V is TRBV6-1 and J is TRBJ2-7; 10 bases align to TRBD2. Germline V gives CDR1 MNHNS, CDR2 SASEGT. V gave up 2 bases and J gave up 6 bases; unmatched junction bases: 10. This CDR3 spans 16 amino acids. Here the CDR3 DNA reads TGTGCCAGCAGTGAAAGCCTGCTAGCGGGAGATTTCGAGCAGTACTTC. Translating gives CASSESLLAGDFEQYF.

This sequence joins TRBV5-4 and TRBJ2-7; 12 nucleotides agree with TRBD1. V trimming: 4 bases; J trimming: 7 bases; junction bases outside the gene matches: 9. The germline gives CDR1 SGHNT, CDR2 YYREEE (reference sequence). This CDR3 region has 15 residues. The CDR3 DNA is TGTGCCAGCAGCCCCGGGACAGGGGGCTCGGGGGAGCAGTACTTC. Its protein is CASSPGTGGSGEQYF.

This chain links TRBV12-5 with TRBJ2-7, with 8 positions matching TRBD1. This CDR3 contains 18 residues. The germline gives CDR1 LGHNT, CDR2 FRNRAP. Germline trimming cut 0 bases from V and 2 bases from J; bases unmatched to any gene: 12. The CDR3 region is CASGLVKPGTGLTYEQYF. CDR3 bases: TGTGCTAGTGGTTTGGTAAAGCCCGGGACAGGATTAACCTACGAGCAGTACTTC.

The V call is TRBV27, the J call TRBJ1-6, with D possibly being TRBD1 (5 bases). Between the trimmed V and J ends, which lost 5 bases and 13 bases, there was a span of 15 bases. CDR1 is MNHEY and CDR2 is SMNVEV in the germline V gene (reference sequence). The CDR3 extends over 13 amino acids. The chain's CDR3 is CASSSRGLWPLHF. The CDR3 coding sequence is TGTGCCAGCAGTAGTAGGGGTTTATGGCCCCTCCACTTT.

This chain links TRBV18 with TRBJ1-2; no reliable D call. Trimming took off 3 bases at V and 0 bases at J, with 14 bases between the two ends. The CDR3 is made up of 16 amino acids. Germline CDR1 and CDR2: KGHSH and LQKENI. The CDR3 region is CASSPLQLQANYGYTF. The CDR3 DNA reads as TGTGCCAGCTCACCCCTACAGCTCCAAGCTAACTATGGCTACACCTTC.

The V call is TRBV11-2, the J call TRBJ2-7; D possibly corresponds to TRBD2 (7 bases). Trimming cost V 0 bases and J 2 bases, with 20 bases left between them. The germline gives CDR1 SGHAT, CDR2 FQNNGV. The CDR3 is made up of 18 amino acids. The CDR3, as DNA: TGTGCCAGCAGCTTAGATCAAAAAAGGGGGGGCCGTACCTACGAGCAGTACTTC. It encodes CASSLDQKRGGRTYEQYF.

The chain employs TRBV27 and TRBJ2-2, with 9 bases aligning to TRBD1. J lost 6 bases, V lost 6 bases, and 8 bases had no gene match. The germline gives CDR1 MNHEY, CDR2 SMNVEV (reference sequence). This CDR3 is 15 amino acids long. The CDR3 DNA follows: TGTGCCAGCAGGTGGGGACAGGGTGACGCCGGGGAGCTGTTTTTT. Encoded protein: CASRWGQGDAGELFF.

The CDR3, as DNA: TGTGCCAGCTCACCTCGGACAGGCCAAGCCTCCAACTATGGCTACACCTTC. It encodes CASSPRTGQASNYGYTF. The chain uses TRBV2 and TRBJ1-2, with 7 bases that match TRBD1. The V gene's germline CDR1 is SNHLY and CDR2 FYNNEI. With V trimmed by 8 bases and J by 2 bases, 17 bases remained unmatched. This CDR3 has 17 residues.

The rearrangement uses TRBV11-3 and TRBJ2-3, with D tentatively TRBD1 (5 bases). The V end lost 2 bases, the J end lost 2 bases, and 14 bases lay between the germline ends. This CDR3 is built from 16 residues. Germline values: CDR1 SGHNT, CDR2 YENEEA. The CDR3 coding sequence is TGTGCCAGCAGCTTATCAGGGCAGGGATTCACAGATACGCAGTATTTT. It codes for CASSLSGQGFTDTQYF.

CDR3 loop: CASSAGVDTQYF. In nucleotides, the CDR3 is TGTGCCAGCAGCGCAGGGGTAGATACGCAGTATTTT. The rearrangement uses TRBV11-3 and TRBJ2-3; a weak D match, TRBD1 (6 bases). CDR3 length: 12 residues. Trimming stripped 5 bases from V and 5 bases from J, with 8 bases between. The V gene's germline CDR1 is SGHNT and CDR2 YENEEA.

The rearrangement uses TRBV7-8 and TRBJ2-7, with 9 bases matching TRBD2. The CDR3 loop spans 16 amino acids. V shed 2 bases and J 2 bases; nucleotides not matched to a gene: 7. Germline assignment: CDR1 SGHVS and CDR2 FQNEAQ. The CDR3 DNA sequence: TGTGCCAGCAGCTTACGAGAGCGGGGGGCCACCTACGAGCAGTACTTC. Translating gives CASSLRERGATYEQYF.

This clone was observed a handful of times. The chain recombines TRBV30 with TRBJ1-1; D possibly corresponds to TRBD1 (5 bases). The CDR3 sequence is 14 residues long. The germline gives CDR1 GTSNPN, CDR2 SVGIG (reference sequence). Trimming took off 1 base at V and 0 bases at J, with 9 bases between the two ends. The CDR3 DNA follows: TGTGCCTGGAGTGCGGGCAGGGTGAACACTGAAGCTTTCTTT. Translated: CAWSAGRVNTEAFF.

The chain has TRBV7-3 and TRBJ1-2; 7 bases agree with TRBD1. This CDR3 is 13 amino acids long. CDR1 is SGHTA and CDR2 is FQGTGA in the germline V gene. Losses at the gene ends were 5 bases for V and 7 bases for J; bases not matched to a gene: 7. The CDR3 spells CASSQTGLGGYTF. The CDR3 nucleotides read TGTGCCAGCAGCCAGACAGGGCTTGGTGGCTACACCTTC.

This rearrangement joins TRBV13 to TRBJ2-7; D remains unclear. Trimming took 5 bases from V and 4 from J, leaving 12 bases between them. The CDR3 totals 13 residues. The germline V gene encodes CDR1 PRHDT and CDR2 FYEKMQ (reference sequence). The CDR3 bases are TGTGCCAGCAGCGAAGGCGGTGGGTACGAGCAGTACTTC. As protein: CASSEGGGYEQYF.

J is TRBJ2-5 and V is TRBV11-1, with 7 bases lining up with TRBD1. J gave up 5 bases and V 4 bases, and 13 bases lay outside the gene matches. This CDR3 contains 16 residues. Germline assignment: CDR1 SGHAT and CDR2 FQDESV (reference sequence). CDR3 loop: CASSSQTGFPEETQYF. The CDR3 DNA is TGTGCCAGCAGCTCCCAGACAGGGTTCCCCGAGGAGACCCAGTACTTC.

This rearrangement joins TRBV5-6 to TRBJ2-4; 9 bases line up with TRBD1. Germline V gene sequence: CDR1 SGHDT, CDR2 YYEEEE. The CDR3 spans 15 residues. The trim removed 0 bases at V and 8 bases at J, leaving 6 bases unmatched. The CDR3 is CASSLGGQGRHIQYF. CDR3 sequence (DNA): TGTGCCAGCAGCTTGGGGGGACAGGGTAGGCACATTCAGTACTTC.

The rearrangement links TRBV6-5 to TRBJ1-5; possibly TRBD1 for D (6 bases). With 0 bases removed from V and 6 bases from J, the gap between germline ends came to 12 bases. Germline CDR1 reads MNHEY; CDR2 reads SVGAGI. CDR3 length equals 15 residues. This CDR3 reads CASSYSMEGGQPQHF. In DNA, the CDR3 is TGTGCCAGCAGTTACTCGATGGAAGGGGGTCAGCCCCAGCATTTT.

The chain recombines TRBV6-5 with TRBJ2-5, with 7 bases fitting TRBD1. Looked up from germline, CDR1 is MNHEY and CDR2 is SVGAGI. J gave up 2 bases and V 6 bases, and 12 bases lay outside the gene matches. The CDR3 is 16 amino acids. DNA of the CDR3: TGTGCCAGCAGCTACCTCAGGGGGTTTGGGCAAGAGACCCAGTACTTC. This encodes CASSYLRGFGQETQYF.

V usage is TRBV4-1 and J usage is TRBJ2-5; possible D gene TRBD2, 6 bases. Trimming removed 0 bases at V and 4 bases at J, with 18 bases between. The CDR3 sequence is 17 residues long. In germline, CDR1 is MGHRA, CDR2 YSYEKL. CDR3 protein: CASSQDERRGGRETQYF. The CDR3 DNA sequence: TGCGCCAGCAGCCAAGATGAGAGGCGGGGTGGAAGAGAGACCCAGTACTTC.

V usage is TRBV12-5 and J usage is TRBJ2-6; 10 bases are a match to TRBD1. CDR1 is LGHNT and CDR2 is FRNRAP in the germline V gene. Losses at the gene ends were 2 bases for V and 0 bases for J; bases not matched to a gene: 10. The CDR3 covers 20 residues. This CDR3 is CASGLPGTGADFSGANVLTF. In DNA, the CDR3 is TGTGCTAGTGGTTTGCCCGGGACAGGGGCCGATTTCTCTGGGGCCAACGTCCTGACTTTC.

The V and J genes are TRBV19 and TRBJ1-1; 7 nucleotides match TRBD1. CDR1 LNHDA and CDR2 SQIVND come from the germline V gene (reference sequence). Trimming cost V 5 bases and J 6 bases; bases outside gene matches: 6. This CDR3 spans 13 amino acids. The CDR3 reads CASSVVQGAEAFF. The CDR3 DNA is TGTGCCAGTAGTGTGGTTCAGGGGGCTGAAGCTTTCTTT. The entire variable domain, with the rest obtained from reference TRBV19 and TRBJ1-1, is as follows: DGGITQSPKYLFRKEGQNVTLSCEQNLNHDAMYWYRQDPGQGLRLIYYSQIVNDFQKGDIAEGYSVSREKKESFPLTVTSAQKNPTAFYLCASSVVQGAEAFFGQGTRLTVV.

The V and J genes are TRBV2 and TRBJ1-2; D uncertain. Trimming pared 6 bases from V and 2 bases from J, leaving 13 bases between. Germline CDR1 SNHLY, CDR2 FYNNEI. This CDR3 has 14 residues. The chain's CDR3 is CASSPGESNYGYTF. CDR3 bases: TGTGCCAGCAGCCCAGGCGAGTCGAACTATGGCTACACCTTC.

The V and J genes are TRBV21-1 and TRBJ1-1; the table's D call, TRBD1, was not checked against the DNA. TRBV21-1 is a listed pseudogene. CDR3 length equals 14 residues. CDR3 protein: CASKPDKGDTEAFF. The CDR3 DNA sequence: TGTGCCAGCAAACCGGACAAAGGGGACACTGAAGCTTTCTTT.

The chain is built from TRBV9 and TRBJ2-7; 11 bases align to TRBD1. V gave up 4 bases and J gave up 3 bases; unmatched junction bases: 3. The CDR3 length is 14 residues. Germline CDR1 is SGDLS and CDR2 is YYNGEE. CDR3 loop: CASSSGQGDYEQYF. The CDR3 DNA reads as TGTGCCAGCAGCTCGGGACAGGGGGACTACGAGCAGTACTTC.

J is TRBJ2-3 and V is TRBV4-3, with TRBD2 identical over 9 bases. The CDR3 has 17 residues. Germline CDR1 reads LGHNA; CDR2 reads YSLEER. J lost 4 bases, V lost 0 bases, and 8 bases had no gene match. CDR3 sequence reads: CASSQDWAGGPADTQYF. CDR3 bases: TGCGCCAGCAGCCAAGATTGGGCGGGGGGGCCGGCAGATACGCAGTATTTT.